This entry describes one T cell receptor (beta chain). The source of the sample is a study of T cells in Graves' hyperthyroidism and ophthalmopathy. What was amplified from RNA transcripts were TCR beta CDR3 regions. First-round RT-PCR of the TCR CDR3 relied on the HTBI primer set. TCRdb passed the multiplex PCR reads through MiXCR, listing each CDR3 protein once. The table has fewer than 650,000 distinct CDR3 sequences, around 50% seen once. The receptor was isolated from an adult woman with Graves' disease, either hyperthyroidism or ophthalmopathy (not recorded which). What was sequenced was peripheral blood or thyroid tissue (not recorded which).

CDR3: CSGARDTSGDDGYTF. CDR3 bases: TGCAGCGGTGCCCGGGACACTTCCGGGGACGATGGCTACACCTTC. The gene calls are TRBV29-1 and TRBJ1-2; TRBD1 might be the D (6 bases). CDR3 size: 15 residues. Germline values: CDR1 SQVTM, CDR2 ANQGSEA. Trimming removed 7 bases at V and 6 bases at J, with 24 bases between.